A single sample is the source of the 25 T cell receptor beta chains below, sequenced in a study of post-analysis software for immune sequencing data. The study's findings and limits: Comparison of patients with controls showed five TRBV segments more frequent in patients, TRBV5-6, TRBV5-1 and TRBV20-1 among them.

Their recognized antigens are unknown. Unique-molecular-identifier-tagged TCR beta cDNA libraries were used. TCRdb ran MiXCR on the PCR reads and lists one entry per CDR3 protein. The sample lists roughly 540,000 distinct CDR3 sequences; around a third were seen once. The source material was blood. These receptor sequences come from a girl aged 2-17 years with multiple sclerosis.

This clonotype was counted between two and nine times. The genes are TRBV5-1 and TRBJ1-2, with TRBD1 matching over 7 bases. CDR1 is SGHRS and CDR2 is YFSETQ in the germline V gene. The CDR3 is made up of 13 amino acids. The J segment lost 4 bases and the V segment lost 6 bases, leaving 6 bases of the junction unmatched. The CDR3 nucleotides read TGCGCCAGCACTAGACAGGGTGGCTATGGCTACACCTTC. Translated, it gives CASTRQGGYGYTF. The whole variable domain, filled in from reference TRBV5-1 and TRBJ1-2, reads KAGVTQTPRYLIKTRGQQVTLSCSPISGHRSVSWYQQTPGQGLQFLFEYFSETQRNKGNFPGRFSGRQFSNSRSEMNVSTLELGDSALYLCASTRQGGYGYTFGSGTRLTVV.

The V gene is TRBV12-3 or TRBV12-4, the J gene TRBJ2-5; the match to TRBD2 covers 12 bases. The CDR3 is made up of 15 amino acids. V was pared by 6 bases and J by 4 bases, with 6 bases of the junction left unmatched. The CDR3 DNA is TGTGCCAGCAGGCTAGCGGGGGGGCCCCCAGAGACCCAGTACTTC. Translated, it gives CASRLAGGPPETQYF.

The genes are TRBV12-3 or TRBV12-4 and TRBJ2-3, with TRBD2 identical over 7 bases. V lost 6 bases, J lost 5 bases, and 17 bases stayed unmatched. This CDR3 is built from 17 residues. The CDR3 spells CASRDGSGAGWGDTQYF. CDR3 DNA sequence: TGTGCCAGCAGGGACGGGTCTGGAGCGGGGTGGGGAGATACGCAGTATTTT.

The chain employs TRBV5-1 and TRBJ2-1; tentative D call: TRBD1 (5 bases). The CDR3 sequence is 14 residues long. Trimming removed 3 bases at V and 6 bases at J, with 13 bases between. The germline gives CDR1 SGHRS, CDR2 YFSETQ. The CDR3 coding sequence is TGCGCCAGCAGCTGGGCCAGGGAAGGCAATGAGCAGTTCTTC. It yields the protein CASSWAREGNEQFF.

The chain is built from TRBV20-1 and TRBJ2-3; D remains ambiguous. This CDR3 contains 11 residues. V was trimmed by 7 bases and J by 4 bases, leaving 9 bases between them. In germline, CDR1 is DFQATT, CDR2 SNEGSKA (reference sequence). The CDR3 DNA is TGCAGTGTATTAGCAGCAGATACGCAGTATTTT. As protein: CSVLAADTQYF.

This clonotype was detected a few times. This chain connects TRBV5-1 to TRBJ1-5, with 10 bases aligning to TRBD1. The V segment lost 7 bases and the J segment 1 base; nucleotides outside the gene matches: 5. Per the germline V gene, CDR1 is SGHRS and CDR2 is YFSETQ. This CDR3 region has 15 residues. This CDR3 reads CASRQGAMSNQPQHF. Here the CDR3 DNA reads TGCGCCAGCCGACAGGGGGCGATGAGCAATCAGCCCCAGCATTTT.

The chain's CDR3 is CASSFFRGYEQYF. The CDR3 DNA follows: TGTGCCAGCAGTTTTTTTAGGGGCTACGAGCAGTACTTC. The chain couples TRBV12-3 or TRBV12-4 to TRBJ2-7; maybe TRBD1 (5 bases). There are 13 residues in the CDR3. V lost 3 bases, J lost 3 bases, and 9 bases lay in between.

CDR3 in DNA: TGTGCCACCAGCACGGGAGGTCAGGCCTATGGCTACACCTTC. Translation: CATSTGGQAYGYTF. The chain joins TRBV15 to TRBJ1-2; D unclear. Germline lookup yields CDR1 LNHNV and CDR2 YYDKDF (reference sequence). The V gene lost 4 bases and the J gene lost 4 bases, with 13 bases spanning the gap. This CDR3 is 14 amino acids long.

This chain links TRBV2 with TRBJ2-1; 15 bases match TRBD2. The J segment lost 4 bases and the V segment lost 6 bases, leaving 7 bases of the junction unmatched. There are 17 residues in the CDR3. Looked up from germline, CDR1 is SNHLY and CDR2 is FYNNEI. CDR3 coding DNA: TGTGCCAGCAGGTGGGGACTAGCGGGGGGAATGTACAATGAGCAGTTCTTC. Protein product: CASRWGLAGGMYNEQFF.

A few counts support this clonotype. CDR3 loop: CASSRQGVTEAFF. The CDR3 DNA follows: TGTGCCAGCAGTCGACAGGGGGTAACTGAAGCTTTCTTT. This chain joins TRBV6-5 and TRBJ1-1, with 9 bases fitting TRBD1. CDR3 size: 13 residues. V lost 5 bases to trimming and J lost 5 bases; unmatched junction nucleotides: 3. Germline V gives CDR1 MNHEY, CDR2 SVGAGI.

This clonotype has only a few counts. The chain employs TRBV13 and TRBJ2-1; TRBD1 matches at 9 bases. This CDR3 spans 13 amino acids. Germline V CDR1 and CDR2: PRHDT, FYEKMQ (reference sequence). Trimming removed 6 bases from V and 7 bases from J; junction bases left unmatched: 4. The DNA for the CDR3 is TGTGCCAGCAGGCGGACAGGGGAAAATGAGCAGTTCTTC. Amino acids: CASRRTGENEQFF. The full variable domain, its missing parts supplied by reference TRBV13 and TRBJ2-1, is AAGVIQSPRHLIKEKRETATLKCYPIPRHDTVYWYQQGPGQDPQFLISFYEKMQSDKGSIPDRFSAQQFSDYHSELNMSSLELGDSALYFCASRRTGENEQFFGPGTRLTVL.

This clonotype turned up a few times. The chain combines TRBV11-2 with TRBJ2-4; D is undetermined. The V gene lost 3 bases and the J gene lost 2 bases, with 11 bases spanning the gap. Germline CDR1 is SGHAT and CDR2 is FQNNGV. The CDR3 sequence is 15 residues long. Here the CDR3 DNA reads TGTGCCAGCAGCTTTTCGGGCTCTCCCAAAAACATTCAGTACTTC. Amino acids: CASSFSGSPKNIQYF.

V is TRBV3-1 and J is TRBJ1-5; D might be TRBD1 (5 bases). Trimming pared 0 bases from V and 2 bases from J, leaving 11 bases between. The CDR3 extends over 16 amino acids. The germline CDR1 and CDR2 sequences are LGHDT and YNNKEL (reference sequence). The CDR3 protein is CASSQETGRGNQPQHF. Here the CDR3 DNA reads TGTGCCAGCAGCCAAGAGACGGGCAGGGGCAATCAGCCCCAGCATTTT.

The J gene is TRBJ2-7, the V gene TRBV13, with TRBD1 matching over 8 bases. This CDR3 contains 15 residues. CDR1 and CDR2 from the germline V gene are PRHDT and FYEKMQ (reference sequence). The trim removed 8 bases at V and 0 bases at J, leaving 9 bases unmatched. DNA for the CDR3: TGTGCCAGCTCTGGGTCCGGACAGGGCTCCTACGAGCAGTACTTC. Amino acids: CASSGSGQGSYEQYF.

This clonotype came up many times. The chain is built from TRBV29-1 and TRBJ2-1; 7 nucleotides line up with TRBD1. CDR1 SQVTM and CDR2 ANQGSEA come from the germline V gene. V was clipped by 3 bases and J by 4 bases; unmatched bases: 6. CDR3 length: 14 residues. The CDR3 loop is CSVDVGGSYNEQFF. For the CDR3, the DNA is TGCAGCGTTGATGTAGGGGGCTCTTACAATGAGCAGTTCTTC.

This rearrangement joins TRBV7-9 to TRBJ1-2; D unclear. Trimming stripped 5 bases from V and 5 bases from J, with 12 bases between. CDR3 length: 13 amino acids. CDR1 and CDR2 from the germline V gene are SEHNR and FQNEAQ (reference sequence). The CDR3 here is CASSPTVNYGYTF. The CDR3 bases are TGTGCCAGCAGCCCTACGGTCAATTATGGCTACACCTTC.

This clonotype was observed at least ten times. This sequence joins TRBV15 and TRBJ2-1; D remains unclear. Trimming took off 0 bases at V and 3 bases at J, with 6 bases between the two ends. Per germline, CDR1 LNHNV and CDR2 YYDKDF (reference sequence). This CDR3 is built from 14 residues. CDR3 bases: TGTGCCACCAGCAGAGATTTAGTCTACAATGAGCAGTTCTTC. As protein: CATSRDLVYNEQFF.

The V and J genes are TRBV29-1 and TRBJ2-7; TRBD1 aligns across 11 bases. The end of the DNA aligns better with TRBJ2-4, so the J call may be wrong. This CDR3 has 12 residues. The germline gives CDR1 SQVTM, CDR2 ANQGSEA. The CDR3 protein is CSVRTGGNIQYF. CDR3 nucleotides: TGCAGCGTAAGGACAGGGGGCAACATTCAGTACTTC.

V gene TRBV12-3 or TRBV12-4 combines with J gene TRBJ1-1; tentatively, D is TRBD1 (5 bases). This CDR3 region has 15 residues. V lost 3 bases and J 3 bases, leaving 14 bases between the germline ends. CDR3 sequence reads: CASSFGGDPYTEAFF. The DNA of the CDR3 is TGTGCCAGCAGTTTTGGGGGGGACCCTTACACTGAAGCTTTCTTT.

DNA for the CDR3: TGCAGTGCTACCCCTCGGACAGGGGAGAGGGACACTGAAGCTTTCTTT. As protein: CSATPRTGERDTEAFF. V and J are TRBV20-1 and TRBJ1-1; 9 bases match TRBD1. This CDR3 spans 16 amino acids. V lost 4 bases, J lost 3 bases, and 12 bases stayed unmatched. Germline V gene lookup returns CDR1 DFQATT and CDR2 SNEGSKA (reference sequence).

As regards this clonotype: This sequence may be a read error, since a much larger clone differs from it by one base. This chain joins TRBV15 and TRBJ2-7, with 7 positions matching TRBD2. The germline gives CDR1 LNHNV, CDR2 YYDKDF (reference sequence). With V trimmed by 8 bases and J by 7 bases, 17 bases remained unmatched. The CDR3 has 15 residues. CDR3 bases: TGTGCCACCTATGACTATAGCGGGCCTTACAATGAGCAGTACTTC. It codes for CATYDYSGPYNEQYF.

Concerning this clonotype itself: Compared with germline, one end of the junction differs, possibly owing to a read error. The chain is built from TRBV7-3 and TRBJ1-2, with D perhaps TRBD1 (6 bases). Germline V gene sequence: CDR1 SGHTA, CDR2 FQGTGA. The CDR3 is 15 amino acids. CDR3 DNA sequence: TGTGCCAGCAGCTTAGGGGCGGGGGGCTCCTATGGCTACATCTTC. Translating it yields CASSLGAGGSYGYIF.

This rearrangement joins TRBV5-1 to TRBJ1-3, with 9 bases lining up with TRBD1. Germline CDR1 SGHRS, CDR2 YFSETQ. The ends lost 4 bases at V and 1 base at J; junction bases unmatched: 6. The CDR3 length is 16 residues. CDR3 in amino acids: CASSPGTGFSGNTIYF. Written as DNA, the CDR3 is TGCGCCAGCAGCCCCGGGACAGGGTTTTCTGGAAACACCATATATTTT.

V and J are TRBV7-2 and TRBJ2-7; 7 bases fit TRBD2. V shed 3 bases, J shed 6 bases, and the junction held 5 bases outside the gene matches. This CDR3 is built from 13 residues. The germline CDR1 and CDR2 sequences are SGHTA and FQGNSA. This CDR3 is CASSLGGVGEQYF. The CDR3 coding sequence is TGTGCCAGCAGCTTGGGAGGGGTCGGCGAGCAGTACTTC. Full variable domain (remainder filled in from reference TRBV7-2 and TRBJ2-7): GAGVSQSPSNKVTEKGKDVELRCDPISGHTALYWYRQSLGQGLEFLIYFQGNSAPDKSGLPSDRFSAERTGGSVSTLTIQRTQQEDSAVYLCASSLGGVGEQYFGPGTRLTVT.

The chain links TRBV29-1 to TRBJ2-1; either TRBD1 or TRBD2 may fit D (6 bases each). Trimming removed 2 bases at V and 5 bases at J, with 16 bases between. This CDR3 comprises 15 residues. CDR1 and CDR2 (germline): SQVTM, ANQGSEA. CDR3 nucleotides: TGCAGCGTTGAAACCCGGGGGCCGGGGAACAATGAGCAGTTCTTC. Translation gives CSVETRGPGNNEQFF.